This entry describes one T cell receptor (beta chain). Some clones are missing from TCRdb's copy, which holds only in-frame ones; the method was immunoSEQ multiplex PCR. The sample holds about 170,000 clones, about 85% seen once. The sample belongs to a study of blood T cell repertoires in COVID-19. Across the whole study: Sample material is recorded as cDNA or gDNA derived from T cells, B-cell-depleted T cells, or PBMCs.

The germline V and J ends were trimmed by 2 bases and 5 bases, with 12 bases remaining between them. Germline V gene data show CDR1 as SGHTA and CDR2 as FQGTGA. The CDR3 totals 14 residues. The material sequenced was peripheral blood. The rearrangement uses TRBV7-3 and TRBJ1-1; D possibly corresponds to TRBD1 (6 bases). The receptor was derived from a man in his 60s with acute or convalescent COVID-19. The CDR3 sequence is CASSLSGGDTEAFF. CDR3 coding DNA: TGTGCCAGCAGCTTATCGGGGGGCGATACTGAAGCTTTCTTT.